Listed here are 8 T cell receptor beta chains from one sample, sequenced in a study of vaccination and CD4 T cells after COVID-19. Sequenced with the Oncomine TCR Beta short-read assay was DNA taken from cultured CD4+ T cells. One entry per CDR3 protein, called by TCRdb with MiXCR from the PCR reads. The profile shows about 10,000 distinct CDR3 sequences, approximately 59% of them singletons. The antigens these receptors bind are not known. Treatment of the sample: roughly 10-day PBMC culture with coronavirus spike peptide pools or control peptides (ViraFEST assay). Sequences were obtained from CD4+ T cells from blood, cultured in vitro. All receptors derive from a human donor who had recovered from COVID-19.

The CDR3 nucleotides read TGTGCCAGCAGCACCTATTGGAGAGACCCTTACGAGCAGTACTTC. Encoded protein: CASSTYWRDPYEQYF. The chain recombines TRBV11-3 with TRBJ2-7; D not resolved. V was cut by 5 bases and J by 4 bases, with 18 bases left in between. The CDR3 loop spans 15 amino acids. The germline CDR1 and CDR2 sequences are SGHNT and YENEEA.

This clonotype was seen a handful of times. The chain uses TRBV12-3 or TRBV12-4 and TRBJ1-1, with a possible D match to TRBD1 (6 bases). The CDR3 loop spans 17 amino acids. V was clipped by 6 bases and J by 0 bases, with 20 bases between them. The CDR3 sequence is CASSVTFPGALNTEAFF. The CDR3 DNA reads as TGTGCCAGCAGCGTAACCTTTCCGGGGGCCCTGAACACTGAAGCTTTCTTT.

This chain links TRBV10-3 with TRBJ1-4; D might be TRBD1 (5 bases). The germline V gene encodes CDR1 ENHRY and CDR2 SYGVKD. The CDR3 runs to 14 residues. V was trimmed by 0 bases and J by 8 bases, leaving 10 bases between them. DNA of the CDR3: TGTGCCATCAGTGAGTCGGGGGGGGACGAAAAACTGTTTTTT. Its protein is CAISESGGDEKLFF.

The rearrangement uses TRBV10-3 and TRBJ2-3; 10 bases map to TRBD2. Germline-derived CDR1 and CDR2 are ENHRY and SYGVKD. The ends lost 4 bases at V and 2 bases at J; junction bases unmatched: 3. CDR3 size: 15 residues. The CDR3 DNA follows: TGTGCCATCAGTGGCACTAGCGGGATCACAGATACGCAGTATTTT. Its translation is CAISGTSGITDTQYF.

The chain couples TRBV7-2 to TRBJ1-2; 8 positions match TRBD1. V dropped 5 bases and J dropped 8; count of bases not matched to a gene: 7. This CDR3 is built from 13 residues. Germline CDR1 reads SGHTA; CDR2 reads FQGNSA. In DNA form, the CDR3 reads TGTGCCAGCAGCCGGGACAGGACGGGAGGCTACACCTTC. It codes for CASSRDRTGGYTF.

The chain carries TRBV20-1 and TRBJ2-7, with 8 bases identical to TRBD1. The V and J ends lost 4 bases and 3 bases, in that order; junction bases with no gene match: 11. Looked up from germline, CDR1 is DFQATT and CDR2 is SNEGSKA (reference sequence). This CDR3 has 15 residues. DNA of the CDR3: TGCAGTGCTACTAAAGGGGACAGGCGATACTACGAGCAGTACTTC. This codes for CSATKGDRRYYEQYF.

The rearrangement uses TRBV19 and TRBJ1-6, with D possibly being TRBD1 (5 bases). CDR1 and CDR2 (germline): LNHDA, SQIVND (reference sequence). Between the trimmed V and J ends, which lost 4 bases and 7 bases, there was a span of 11 bases. The CDR3 is 14 residues long. CDR3 sequence: CASSTGTGNSPLHF. Written as DNA, the CDR3 is TGTGCCAGTAGTACAGGGACTGGGAATTCACCCCTCCACTTT. Looking up the rest from reference TRBV19 and TRBJ1-6 gives the full variable domain: DGGITQSPKYLFRKEGQNVTLSCEQNLNHDAMYWYRQDPGQGLRLIYYSQIVNDFQKGDIAEGYSVSREKKESFPLTVTSAQKNPTAFYLCASSTGTGNSPLHFGNGTRLTVT.

The chain carries TRBV18 and TRBJ2-3; D possibly corresponds to TRBD2 (5 bases). The germline gives CDR1 KGHSH, CDR2 LQKENI. Trimming stripped 3 bases from V and 0 bases from J, with 10 bases between. This CDR3 region has 15 residues. CDR3 in amino acids: CASSPLGGSTDTQYF. CDR3 bases: TGTGCCAGCTCACCCCTGGGCGGGAGCACAGATACGCAGTATTTT.